The present entry profiles one T cell receptor beta chain with its context. Its antigen is as yet unknown. These data are taken from a study of cytomegalovirus exposure and HLA in healthy donors. The CDR3 runs 15 residues. V was cut by 1 base and J by 0 bases, with 10 bases left in between. Germline CDR1 and CDR2: MGHRA and YSYEKL. Vbeta (60) and Jbeta (13) primers were used in the PCR. TCRdb keeps only in-frame clones here, not all; method: immunoSEQ multiplex PCR. The sample carries 110,000 or so clones, over 80% recorded once. Findings and limits, study-wide: By a later analysis, the bulk of CMV-associated TCR beta chains appeared HLA-restricted. In a later analysis, V- and J-gene trimming of beta chains associated with a DCLRE1C missense variant, replicated independently.

The specimen was PBMCs. The chain uses TRBV4-1 and TRBJ2-7, with D possibly being TRBD2 (5 bases). The TCR was taken from a man between 18 and 29 years old in good health and CMV-seronegative. CDR3 DNA sequence: TGCGCCAGCAGCCAAGGAGGGTTAGCCTCCTACGAGCAGTACTTC. This sequence encodes CASSQGGLASYEQYF.